This passage covers 25 T cell receptor beta chains from one sample sequenced in a study of cytomegalovirus exposure and HLA in healthy donors. PCR was performed using 60 Vbeta and 13 Jbeta primers. Method: immunoSEQ multiplex PCR; TCRdb's copy keeps in-frame clones and lacks some. The sample holds 130,000 or so clones, approximately 80% seen once. Sequencing was carried out using PBMCs. All receptors come from a man in his forties in good health and CMV-seronegative.

Here the CDR3 DNA reads TGTGCCAGCAGCTTGGGGTACGGGAGGGCATACTACAATGAGCAGTTCTTC. It translates to CASSLGYGRAYYNEQFF. V usage is TRBV5-6 and J usage is TRBJ2-1; 8 bases match TRBD2. The CDR3 loop spans 17 amino acids. Trimming took 0 bases from V and 3 from J; bases not matched to a gene: 8. Germline V gene sequence: CDR1 SGHDT, CDR2 YYEEEE.

This clone occurred a few times. J is TRBJ2-2 and V is TRBV15, with D unresolved. CDR1 is LNHNV, CDR2 YYDKDF, per germline (reference sequence). The CDR3 sequence is 17 residues long. Trimming shortened V by 0 bases and J by 2 bases, and 13 bases separated the two germline ends. The CDR3 region has the DNA TGTGCCACCAGCAGAGATCGTTCTGGCAGAAACACCGGGGAGCTGTTTTTT. As protein: CATSRDRSGRNTGELFF.

In this sample, this clone turned up a few times. The rearrangement links TRBV5-1 to TRBJ2-1; the match to TRBD2 covers 9 bases. J gave up 5 bases and V 7 bases, and 4 bases lay outside the gene matches. From germline, CDR1 is SGHRS and CDR2 YFSETQ. CDR3 length: 13 amino acids. The DNA of the CDR3 is TGCGCCAGCGCGGGGGGGTTCAACAATGAGCAGTTCTTC. It yields the protein CASAGGFNNEQFF.

The V and J genes are TRBV5-4 and TRBJ2-7; D unclear. The germline V and J ends were trimmed by 2 bases and 4 bases, with 16 bases remaining between them. The CDR3 is 15 residues long. The V gene's germline CDR1 is SGHNT and CDR2 YYREEE (reference sequence). DNA of the CDR3: TGTGCCAGCAGCTTTCGTACCCCGGAGAGGTACGAGCAGTACTTC. As protein: CASSFRTPERYEQYF.

The chain couples TRBV28 to TRBJ2-1, with D possibly TRBD1 on 5 matching bases. Trimming stripped 1 base from V and 4 bases from J, with 5 bases between. Germline V gene data show CDR1 as MDHEN and CDR2 as SYDVKM. This CDR3 is 13 amino acids long. Here the CDR3 DNA reads TGTGCCAGCAGTTTATCAGGGTACAATGAGCAGTTCTTC. Its translation is CASSLSGYNEQFF.

This clone appeared once. This CDR3 is also generated by other DNA sequences in the sample. The chain has TRBV6-5 and TRBJ2-7, with TRBD2 matching 12 bases. The CDR3 covers 14 residues. Per the germline V gene, CDR1 is MNHEY and CDR2 is SVGAGI. V shed 6 bases, J shed 1 base, and the junction held 1 base outside the gene matches. The CDR3 DNA follows: TGTGCCAGCAGCGGGACTAGCGGGTCCTACGAGCAGTACTTC. Translated: CASSGTSGSYEQYF.

This CDR3 reads CASRGGWSTGELFF. The CDR3 DNA follows: TGTGCCAGCCGAGGTGGTTGGAGCACCGGGGAGCTGTTTTTT. This rearrangement joins TRBV7-8 to TRBJ2-2; no clear D. The CDR3 has 14 amino acids. The germline V gene has CDR1 SGHVS and CDR2 FQNEAQ. V lost 8 bases, J lost 4 bases, and 14 bases lay in between. The variable domain in full, with the rest retrieved from reference TRBV7-8 and TRBJ2-2, is GAGVSQSPRYKVAKRGQDVALRCDPISGHVSLFWYQQALGQGPEFLTYFQNEAQLDKSGLPSDRFFAERPEGSVSTLKIQRTQQEDSAVYLCASRGGWSTGELFFGEGSRLTVL.

The V gene is TRBV2, the J gene TRBJ1-5; D may be TRBD1 (5 bases). The V and J ends lost 7 bases and 4 bases respectively, with 11 bases between them. This CDR3 region has 13 residues. Germline V lookup: CDR1 SNHLY, CDR2 FYNNEI. The CDR3 DNA reads as TGTGCCAGCACCCCCGGACAAAATCAGCCCCAGCATTTT. It encodes CASTPGQNQPQHF.

The rearrangement links TRBV6-1 to TRBJ2-1; D gene ambiguous. The CDR3 spans 13 residues. Trimming took off 2 bases at V and 14 bases at J, with 16 bases between the two ends. Germline V lookup: CDR1 MNHNS, CDR2 SASEGT. CDR3 in amino acids: CASSEWVYRGEFF. As DNA, the CDR3 is TGTGCCAGCAGTGAATGGGTGTATAGAGGTGAGTTCTTC.

The chain couples TRBV6-1 to TRBJ2-2; 8 bases are a match to TRBD2. Germline lookup yields CDR1 MNHNS and CDR2 SASEGT. The CDR3 is 14 amino acids. Unmatched junction bases numbered 4, after V lost 2 bases and J lost 8 bases. CDR3 DNA: TGTGCCAGCAGTGAACGACTAGCGTTGGGGGAGCTGTTTTTT. This encodes CASSERLALGELFF.

The CDR3 DNA sequence: TGTGCCAGTACGGGTGCAGCTAACTCCCCCTCTGGAAACACCATATATTTT. It encodes CASTGAANSPSGNTIYF. V and J are TRBV19 and TRBJ1-3; D remains unclear. The CDR3 has 17 amino acids. The germline gives CDR1 LNHDA, CDR2 SQIVND (reference sequence). The ends were cut back, 7 bases at V and 0 bases at J, with 19 bases in the middle.

The chain uses TRBV27 and TRBJ1-6; a weak D match, TRBD1 (6 bases). CDR1 and CDR2 from the germline V gene are MNHEY and SMNVEV (reference sequence). V was clipped by 6 bases and J by 10 bases, with 19 bases between them. The CDR3 length is 15 residues. The CDR3 here is CASSPSWGRLSPLHF. In DNA form, the CDR3 reads TGTGCCAGCAGCCCCAGCTGGGGGCGATTATCACCCCTCCACTTT.

This chain connects TRBV5-1 to TRBJ1-2; TRBD1 agrees at 7 bases. After removal of 4 bases from V and 7 bases from J, the junction contained 7 bases not matched to a gene. CDR1 SGHRS and CDR2 YFSETQ come from the germline V gene. The CDR3 has 13 residues. In DNA form, the CDR3 reads TGCGCCAGCAGCCTACAGGGGCAGGGTGGCTACACCTTC. It encodes CASSLQGQGGYTF.

The chain combines TRBV4-1 with TRBJ1-2; D ambiguous. CDR1 is MGHRA, CDR2 YSYEKL, per germline. V lost 1 base, J lost 4 bases, and 7 bases lay in between. The CDR3 loop spans 13 amino acids. The CDR3 here is CASSQVGAYGYTF. In DNA form, the CDR3 reads TGCGCCAGCAGCCAAGTGGGCGCCTATGGCTACACCTTC.

V gene TRBV2 combines with J gene TRBJ2-4; D is possibly TRBD1 (5 bases). The ends were cut back, 4 bases at V and 6 bases at J, with 10 bases in the middle. The germline gives CDR1 SNHLY, CDR2 FYNNEI. This CDR3 has 13 amino acids. CDR3 DNA: TGTGCCAGCAGTGGGGCAGACAGAAACATTCAGTACTTC. Protein: CASSGADRNIQYF.

The chain carries TRBV6-5 and TRBJ2-1; 11 nucleotides match TRBD2. Germline CDR1 and CDR2: MNHEY and SVGAGI. The CDR3 has 15 amino acids. The V segment lost 5 bases and the J segment 4 bases; nucleotides outside the gene matches: 4. The CDR3 here is CASSTSGGIYNEQFF. DNA of the CDR3: TGTGCCAGCAGTACTAGCGGGGGAATTTACAATGAGCAGTTCTTC.

This clone was counted only a few times. The V and J genes are TRBV4-3 and TRBJ2-1; possibly TRBD2 for D (7 bases). The CDR3 is made up of 16 amino acids. Germline V gene data show CDR1 as LGHNA and CDR2 as YSLEER. V was pared by 1 base and J by 6 bases, with 16 bases between. The CDR3 loop reads CASSQGGGGRVNEQFF. CDR3 coding DNA: TGCGCCAGCAGCCAAGGAGGGGGAGGGCGGGTCAATGAGCAGTTCTTC.

A word on this clone: Distinct nucleotide sequences in the sample also encode this CDR3. The chain carries TRBV6-4 and TRBJ2-1; 11 bases match TRBD2. The germline V gene has CDR1 MRHNA and CDR2 SNTAGT. This CDR3 has 15 amino acids. With V trimmed by 2 bases and J by 7 bases, 4 bases remained unmatched. For the CDR3, the DNA is TGTGCCAGCAGTGACACTAGCGGGAGTTTAAATGAGCAGTTCTTC. Amino acid sequence: CASSDTSGSLNEQFF.

V gene TRBV27 combines with J gene TRBJ2-7, with 9 bases fitting TRBD1. The length of the CDR3 is 15 residues. The J segment lost 1 base and the V segment lost 6 bases, leaving 7 bases of the junction unmatched. Germline CDR1 and CDR2: MNHEY and SMNVEV (reference sequence). The CDR3 loop is CASSNSGTGSYEQYF. The CDR3 DNA follows: TGTGCCAGCAGCAACAGTGGGACAGGGTCCTACGAGCAGTACTTC.

The chain has TRBV29-1 and TRBJ2-2; the D is unclear. CDR1 is SQVTM and CDR2 is ANQGSEA in the germline V gene. Trimming left V 6 bases short and J 3 bases short, with 14 bases between. The CDR3 sequence is 14 residues long. CDR3 coding DNA: TGCAGCGTCGGCATTCTGAGCGACACCGGGGAGCTGTTTTTT. Protein product: CSVGILSDTGELFF.

J is TRBJ2-3 and V is TRBV6-1; the match to TRBD1 covers 8 bases. This CDR3 contains 15 residues. The junction had 7 bases not matched to a gene; V was cut back by 6 bases and J by 2 bases. Germline V CDR1 and CDR2: MNHNS, SASEGT. This chain's CDR3 is CASRTTGAHTDTQYF. The CDR3 DNA sequence: TGTGCCAGCAGGACGACAGGGGCCCACACAGATACGCAGTATTTT.

This clone has just a few counts. The rearrangement links TRBV29-1 to TRBJ2-1; 7 bases match TRBD1. The V segment lost 7 bases and the J segment 7 bases; nucleotides outside the gene matches: 4. The CDR3 is 11 amino acids. Germline V gives CDR1 SQVTM, CDR2 ANQGSEA. The CDR3 coding sequence is TGCAGCGGGGGACAGCGAAATGAGCAGTTCTTC. Translation gives CSGGQRNEQFF.

The chain employs TRBV2 and TRBJ2-5; weak D call: TRBD2 (6 bases). The CDR3 totals 13 residues. Trimming removed 6 bases at V and 7 bases at J, with 15 bases between. Per the germline V gene, CDR1 is SNHLY and CDR2 is FYNNEI. CDR3 nucleotide sequence: TGTGCCAGCAGCGAGGGGTCCGGGGGGACCCAGTACTTC. It encodes CASSEGSGGTQYF.

As to this clone: One junction end disagrees with the germline gene, perhaps due to a read error. The chain joins TRBV12-5 to TRBJ2-6; D possibly corresponds to TRBD2 (6 bases). CDR3 length equals 14 residues. The germline gives CDR1 LGHNT, CDR2 FRNRAP. The CDR3 DNA sequence: TGTGCTAGCTACCCGGGGACTGGGGCCAACGGCCTGACTTTC. Residues: CASYPGTGANGLTF.

This clone came up once. This chain connects TRBV27 to TRBJ2-4; D remains ambiguous. Germline V gives CDR1 MNHEY, CDR2 SMNVEV (reference sequence). CDR3 length equals 18 residues. The germline V and J ends were trimmed by 5 bases and 1 base, with 21 bases remaining between them. CDR3 DNA: TGTGCCAGCAGTATTTCCCTTTCGCCGTTTGAGGCCAAAAACATTCAGTACTTC. Amino acids: CASSISLSPFEAKNIQYF.